These T cell receptor beta chains were read from a single sample in a study of blood T cell repertoires in COVID-19. Generated by immunoSEQ multiplex PCR, the TCRdb table keeps only in-frame clones and is missing some. This table holds 350,000 to 450,000 clones, roughly 90% found once. Sequenced input: peripheral blood. The receptor set was obtained from a middle-aged man with acute or convalescent COVID-19. Both conserved end residues are part of each CDR3. Fields, in order: V gene, D gene, J gene, CDR3 protein, CDR3 DNA. The D gene is left open where the match is weak.

V gene: TRBV28; D gene: NA; J gene: TRBJ1-1; CDR3 protein: CASSLYGTSNTEAFF; CDR3 DNA: TGTGCCAGCAGTTTATACGGGACATCGAACACTGAAGCTTTCTTT
V gene: TRBV19; D gene: NA; J gene: TRBJ2-7; CDR3 protein: CASSIEGAVDEQYF; CDR3 DNA: TGTGCCAGTAGTATAGAGGGGGCGGTGGACGAGCAGTACTTC
V gene: TRBV10-2; D gene: NA; J gene: TRBJ2-7; CDR3 protein: CASSGTSFPIYEQYF; CDR3 DNA: TGCGCCAGCAGTGGGACATCATTTCCTATCTACGAGCAGTACTTC
V gene: TRBV5-6; D gene: NA; J gene: TRBJ1-2; CDR3 protein: CASSPGRGWRDGYTF; CDR3 DNA: TGTGCCAGCAGCCCTGGGAGGGGGTGGCGCGATGGCTACACCTTC
V gene: TRBV13; D gene: NA; J gene: TRBJ2-7; CDR3 protein: CASSSSSGIYEQYF; CDR3 DNA: TGTGCCAGCAGCTCCTCCTCGGGGATCTACGAGCAGTACTTC
V gene: TRBV6-5; D gene: TRBD2; J gene: TRBJ2-5; CDR3 protein: CASSYSLGGSRYF; CDR3 DNA: TGTGCCAGCAGTTACTCTCTTGGCGGGAGTAGGTACTTC
V gene: TRBV5-1; D gene: TRBD1; J gene: TRBJ1-1; CDR3 protein: CASSTRTGRVAEAFF; CDR3 DNA: TGCGCCAGCAGCACCCGGACAGGGAGGGTGGCTGAAGCTTTCTTT
V gene: TRBV19; D gene: TRBD2; J gene: TRBJ2-7; CDR3 protein: CASRSGGPSNEQYF; CDR3 DNA: TGTGCCAGTAGATCGGGGGGGCCGAGTAACGAGCAGTACTTC
V gene: TRBV6-4; D gene: NA; J gene: TRBJ1-6; CDR3 protein: CASSATSGHNSPLHF; CDR3 DNA: TGTGCCAGCAGTGCAACTTCAGGCCATAATTCACCCCTCCACTTT
V gene: TRBV21-1; D gene: NA; J gene: TRBJ2-1; CDR3 protein: CANPESTKHSYNEQFF; CDR3 DNA: TGTGCCAACCCTGAATCAACTAAGCACTCCTACAATGAGCAGTTCTTC
V gene: TRBV28; D gene: NA; J gene: TRBJ1-6; CDR3 protein: CASSLYGGWGSPLHF; CDR3 DNA: TGTGCCAGCAGTTTATATGGGGGGTGGGGTTCACCCCTCCACTTT
V gene: TRBV7-6; D gene: NA; J gene: TRBJ2-1; CDR3 protein: CASSLWGEYNEQFF; CDR3 DNA: TGTGCCAGCAGCTTATGGGGGGAATACAATGAGCAGTTCTTC
V gene: TRBV28; D gene: TRBD1; J gene: TRBJ2-7; CDR3 protein: CASTPLTGDPYEQYF; CDR3 DNA: TGTGCCAGCACCCCATTGACAGGGGATCCCTACGAGCAGTACTTC
V gene: TRBV11-3; D gene: NA; J gene: TRBJ1-5; CDR3 protein: CASSFSNQPQHF; CDR3 DNA: TGTGCCAGCAGCTTTTCTAATCAGCCCCAGCATTTT
V gene: TRBV2; D gene: TRBD1; J gene: TRBJ1-6; CDR3 protein: CASSPDRGDSPLHF; CDR3 DNA: TGTGCCAGCAGTCCTGACAGGGGAGATTCACCCCTCCACTTT
V gene: TRBV9; D gene: NA; J gene: TRBJ2-6; CDR3 protein: CASRSGANVLTF; CDR3 DNA: TGTGCCAGCCGCTCTGGGGCCAACGTCCTGACTTTC
V gene: TRBV6-5; D gene: NA; J gene: TRBJ2-2; CDR3 protein: CASRGTRRNTGELFF; CDR3 DNA: TGTGCCAGCAGGGGGACTCGAAGGAACACCGGGGAGCTGTTTTTT
V gene: TRBV3-1/TRBV3-2; D gene: NA; J gene: TRBJ2-1; CDR3 protein: CASSPIPYTGNEQFF; CDR3 DNA: TGTGCCAGCAGCCCCATACCATATACAGGCAATGAGCAGTTCTTC
V gene: TRBV18; D gene: NA; J gene: TRBJ1-4; CDR3 protein: CASSPTGKGYNEKLFF; CDR3 DNA: TGTGCCAGCTCACCAACGGGCAAGGGGTATAATGAAAAACTGTTTTTT
V gene: TRBV7-8; D gene: TRBD2; J gene: TRBJ2-5; CDR3 protein: CASSLYPGLARDQETQYF; CDR3 DNA: TGTGCCAGCAGCTTATACCCAGGACTAGCGCGGGACCAAGAGACCCAGTACTTC
V gene: TRBV18; D gene: NA; J gene: TRBJ1-1; CDR3 protein: CASSPSGYTEAFF; CDR3 DNA: TGTGCCAGCTCACCGTCAGGGTACACTGAAGCTTTCTTT
V gene: TRBV21-1; D gene: NA; J gene: TRBJ1-6; CDR3 protein: CASSPTGLYNSPLHF; CDR3 DNA: TGTGCCAGCAGTCCGACAGGCCTCTATAATTCACCCCTCCACTTT
V gene: TRBV11-3; D gene: NA; J gene: TRBJ2-2; CDR3 protein: CASSLGGHKTGELFF; CDR3 DNA: TGTGCCAGCAGCTTAGGGGGCCACAAGACCGGGGAGCTGTTTTTT
V gene: TRBV2; D gene: NA; J gene: TRBJ1-2; CDR3 protein: CASSEEQGFVGYTF; CDR3 DNA: TGTGCCAGCAGTGAGGAACAGGGTTTTGTTGGCTACACCTTC
V gene: TRBV6-2/TRBV6-3; D gene: NA; J gene: TRBJ1-5; CDR3 protein: CASSYGGGGQPQHF; CDR3 DNA: TGTGCCAGCAGTTACGGGGGGGGTGGGCAGCCCCAGCATTTT
V gene: TRBV18; D gene: TRBD1; J gene: TRBJ2-3; CDR3 protein: CASSPTLGQPFTDTQYF; CDR3 DNA: TGTGCCAGCTCACCGACCCTGGGACAGCCCTTCACAGATACGCAGTATTTT
V gene: TRBV6-6; D gene: NA; J gene: TRBJ1-4; CDR3 protein: CASSRSYRASRTEKLFF; CDR3 DNA: TGTGCCAGCAGTCGCTCCTACAGGGCCAGCCGGACGGAAAAACTGTTTTTT
V gene: TRBV27; D gene: TRBD1; J gene: TRBJ1-2; CDR3 protein: CASRQGTSGYTF; CDR3 DNA: TGTGCCAGCAGACAGGGGACGAGTGGCTACACCTTC
V gene: TRBV5-1; D gene: TRBD1; J gene: TRBJ2-7; CDR3 protein: CASSSGGTGYEQYF; CDR3 DNA: TGCGCCAGCAGCTCTGGGGGGACAGGCTACGAGCAGTACTTC